The 28 T cell receptor beta chains reported below all come from one sample, sequenced in a study of OX40 agonist ivuxolimab in advanced cancers. The data were produced by immunoSEQ multiplex PCR, yet TCRdb's version contains in-frame clones alone and is incomplete. The sample includes over 70,000 clones, about 90% of them seen just once. This specimen consisted of CD4+ or CD8+ T cells sorted from blood, obtained in a trial of the OX40 agonist ivuxolimab. These receptors were taken from an adult with an advanced solid tumor such as melanoma, head and neck, liver or kidney cancer.

This chain links TRBV30 with TRBJ2-7; D gene uncertain. Per germline, CDR1 GTSNPN and CDR2 SVGIG (reference sequence). Deletions cut 4 bases from V and 0 bases from J, with 10 bases between. The CDR3 runs 13 residues. The DNA for the CDR3 is TGTGCCTGGAAGGACGTTGACTCCTACGAGCAGTACTTC. Amino acid sequence: CAWKDVDSYEQYF.

The J gene is TRBJ2-2, the V gene TRBV30, with TRBD2 matching 12 bases. The CDR3 spans 18 residues. Trimming cost V 2 bases and J 0 bases; bases outside gene matches: 7. Germline V gives CDR1 GTSNPN, CDR2 SVGIG (reference sequence). CDR3 amino acids: CAWSRTSGGITNTGELFF. CDR3 nucleotides: TGTGCCTGGAGTAGAACTAGCGGGGGGATAACGAACACCGGGGAGCTGTTTTTT.

The gene calls are TRBV30 and TRBJ2-7; D ambiguous. This CDR3 contains 13 residues. The germline gives CDR1 GTSNPN, CDR2 SVGIG (reference sequence). Trimming shortened V by 4 bases and J by 0 bases, and 10 bases separated the two germline ends. CDR3 protein: CAWKDKNSYEQYF. The CDR3 bases are TGTGCCTGGAAGGATAAAAACTCCTACGAGCAGTACTTC.

The rearrangement uses TRBV4-1 and TRBJ2-2; either TRBD1 or TRBD2 may supply D (6 bases each). Germline V gene lookup returns CDR1 MGHRA and CDR2 YSYEKL. Trimming cost V 4 bases and J 3 bases, with 18 bases left between them. This CDR3 region has 17 residues. The CDR3 DNA sequence: TGCGCCAGCAGCCCTTTCGATGGGGGGCAGGACACCGGGGAGCTGTTTTTT. This translates into CASSPFDGGQDTGELFF.

The V gene is TRBV6-5, the J gene TRBJ2-1; D call uncertain. CDR3 length: 12 amino acids. The germline V gene has CDR1 MNHEY and CDR2 SVGAGI. Trimming took 0 bases from V and 10 from J, leaving 7 bases between them. The DNA of the CDR3 is TGTGCCAGCAGTTACTCGGACGGAGAGCAGTTCTTC. This codes for CASSYSDGEQFF.

The chain recombines TRBV5-8 with TRBJ1-2; 7 nucleotides line up with TRBD1. The ends lost 4 bases at V and 1 base at J; junction bases unmatched: 7. Per germline, CDR1 SGHTS and CDR2 YDEGEE. This CDR3 has 15 residues. The CDR3, as DNA: TGTGCCAGCAGCGGGGACAGCGTAATTAACTATGGCTACACCTTC. Protein product: CASSGDSVINYGYTF.

This chain uses TRBV27 with TRBJ2-7; D tentatively reads TRBD1 or TRBD2 (5 bases each). The CDR3 contains 12 residues. V gave up 4 bases and J gave up 9 bases, with 13 bases separating them. Per the germline V gene, CDR1 is MNHEY and CDR2 is SMNVEV (reference sequence). The CDR3 region has the DNA TGTGCCAGCAGTTCCGGGGCGCCCGGGCAGTACTTC. Translated, it gives CASSSGAPGQYF.

The J gene is TRBJ2-5, the V gene TRBV5-1; 8 bases match TRBD2. TRBJ2-7 matches the DNA end more closely, so the J call is doubtful. CDR3 length: 15 residues. CDR1 is SGHRS, CDR2 YFSETQ, per germline. DNA of the CDR3: TGCGCCAGCAGCTTGGCTTTGGGACTAGCCTACGAGCAGTACTTC. Amino acids: CASSLALGLAYEQYF.

The chain links TRBV19 to TRBJ2-5; D is unclear. The CDR3 contains 13 residues. CDR1 LNHDA and CDR2 SQIVND come from the germline V gene (reference sequence). Trimming took 3 bases from V and 4 from J, leaving 9 bases between them. CDR3 in DNA: TGTGCCAGTAGTATTTTACCCGGAGAGACCCAGTACTTC. Amino acid sequence: CASSILPGETQYF.

The chain links TRBV28 to TRBJ2-7; TRBD2 aligns across 10 bases. This CDR3 contains 15 residues. After removal of 4 bases from V and 0 bases from J, the junction contained 3 bases not matched to a gene. Germline V gene lookup returns CDR1 MDHEN and CDR2 SYDVKM. CDR3 nucleotides: TGTGCCAGCAGTTGGGTAGCGGGAGGCTCCTACGAGCAGTACTTC. Protein product: CASSWVAGGSYEQYF.

This chain uses TRBV19 with TRBJ1-1; D unclear. Germline loops: CDR1 LNHDA, CDR2 SQIVND (reference sequence). V was cut by 10 bases and J by 0 bases, with 12 bases left in between. The CDR3 totals 13 residues. The CDR3 loop reads CATAPSMNTEAFF. CDR3 nucleotides: TGTGCCACGGCCCCCTCAATGAACACTGAAGCTTTCTTT.

The V and J genes are TRBV25-1 and TRBJ2-2, with 8 positions matching TRBD2. The trim removed 5 bases at V and 7 bases at J, leaving 9 bases unmatched. Germline-derived CDR1 and CDR2 are MGHDK and SYGVNS. The CDR3 sequence is 15 residues long. The CDR3 coding sequence is TGTGCCAGCAGTTGGGTAGCGGGGTCAATCGGGGAGCTGTTTTTT. Translation: CASSWVAGSIGELFF.

The rearrangement links TRBV4-1 to TRBJ2-7; TRBD1 might be the D (5 bases). The CDR3 totals 15 residues. Per the germline V gene, CDR1 is MGHRA and CDR2 is YSYEKL. Trimming took 0 bases from V and 2 from J, leaving 11 bases between them. As DNA, the CDR3 is TGCGCCAGCAGCCAAGATCCAGTAGGGGCCTACGAGCAGTACTTC. Translating gives CASSQDPVGAYEQYF.

This chain connects TRBV11-2 to TRBJ2-7; the match to TRBD2 covers 10 bases. Germline trimming cut 7 bases from V and 5 bases from J; bases unmatched to any gene: 14. The V gene's germline CDR1 is SGHAT and CDR2 FQNNGV. The CDR3 sequence is 16 residues long. CDR3 protein: CASTQELSGGRNEQYF. As DNA, the CDR3 is TGTGCCAGCACCCAAGAACTTAGCGGGGGGCGCAACGAGCAGTACTTC.

The genes are TRBV27 and TRBJ2-7, with D possibly being TRBD1 (6 bases). Trimming cost V 4 bases and J 4 bases, with 14 bases left between them. Per germline, CDR1 MNHEY and CDR2 SMNVEV (reference sequence). The CDR3 covers 14 residues. The CDR3 DNA follows: TGTGCCAGCAGTTACACAGGGCCCTTTTACGAGCAGTACTTC. Its translation: CASSYTGPFYEQYF.

This sequence joins TRBV27 and TRBJ2-7; D not certain. The length of the CDR3 is 13 residues. V lost 9 bases and J 7 bases, leaving 19 bases between the germline ends. Germline loops: CDR1 MNHEY, CDR2 SMNVEV (reference sequence). This CDR3 reads CASSDLNSGEQYF. Written as DNA, the CDR3 is TGTGCCAGTAGTGACCTAAATTCTGGGGAGCAGTACTTC.

The V call is TRBV6-1, the J call TRBJ2-3; D uncertain. CDR1 is MNHNS and CDR2 is SASEGT in the germline V gene. V was trimmed by 2 bases and J by 7 bases, leaving 4 bases between them. The CDR3 spans 11 residues. CDR3 DNA sequence: TGTGCCAGCAGTGAATCCAATACGCAGTATTTT. It specifies CASSESNTQYF.

The sample holds one count of this clone. The chain carries TRBV2 and TRBJ2-7, with D unclear. Germline V CDR1 and CDR2: SNHLY, FYNNEI. Trimming stripped 4 bases from V and 2 bases from J, with 12 bases between. The CDR3 extends over 14 amino acids. CDR3 in amino acids: CASSGPGVAYEQYF. The CDR3 DNA sequence: TGTGCCAGCAGTGGCCCTGGGGTTGCCTACGAGCAGTACTTC.

This sequence joins TRBV19 and TRBJ2-1; perhaps TRBD1 as D (6 bases). Trimming pared 6 bases from V and 7 bases from J, leaving 16 bases between. Germline V gene data show CDR1 as LNHDA and CDR2 as SQIVND (reference sequence). CDR3 length equals 14 residues. DNA of the CDR3: TGTGCCAGTAGAACAGGGAAAGGGGTGAATGAGCAGTTCTTC. The encoded protein is CASRTGKGVNEQFF.

The J gene is TRBJ2-1, the V gene TRBV11-2; 7 bases are a match to TRBD2. The germline V gene has CDR1 SGHAT and CDR2 FQNNGV. This CDR3 contains 14 residues. Trimming took 0 bases from V and 7 from J; bases not matched to a gene: 3. The CDR3 reads CASSLDEAGNEQFF. In DNA, the CDR3 is TGTGCCAGCAGCTTAGACGAAGCGGGGAATGAGCAGTTCTTC. Combining the CDR3 with reference TRBV11-2 and TRBJ2-1 gives the whole variable domain EAGVAQSPRYKIIEKRQSVAFWCNPISGHATLYWYQQILGQGPKLLIQFQNNGVVDDSQLPKDRFSAERLKGVDSTLKIQPAKLEDSAVYLCASSLDEAGNEQFFGPGTRLTVL.

V usage is TRBV7-9 and J usage is TRBJ2-7, with a tentative D call TRBD1 (6 bases). Trimming cost V 4 bases and J 0 bases, with 10 bases left between them. CDR1 and CDR2 from the germline V gene are SEHNR and FQNEAQ (reference sequence). The CDR3 is made up of 14 amino acids. The CDR3 DNA is TGTGCCAGCAGCTCACAGGGTTACTCCTACGAGCAGTACTTC. It encodes CASSSQGYSYEQYF.

This clone showed up just once. The chain employs TRBV19 and TRBJ2-1; 15 bases fit TRBD2. There are 13 residues in the CDR3. With 9 bases clipped from V and 9 bases from J, the junction kept 3 bases outside the gene matches. Germline V CDR1 and CDR2: LNHDA, SQIVND (reference sequence). This CDR3 reads CASRTSGRAEQFF. For the CDR3, the DNA is TGTGCCAGCAGGACTAGCGGGAGGGCTGAGCAGTTCTTC. The whole variable domain, filled in from reference TRBV19 and TRBJ2-1, reads DGGITQSPKYLFRKEGQNVTLSCEQNLNHDAMYWYRQDPGQGLRLIYYSQIVNDFQKGDIAEGYSVSREKKESFPLTVTSAQKNPTAFYLCASRTSGRAEQFFGPGTRLTVL.

With respect to this clone: This CDR3 is also generated by other DNA sequences in the sample. The chain has TRBV27 and TRBJ1-6; D gene ambiguous. The CDR3 totals 12 residues. V was shortened by 3 bases and J by 7 bases, with 4 bases between the two germline ends. Per germline, CDR1 MNHEY and CDR2 SMNVEV (reference sequence). This CDR3 reads CASSFQNSPLHF. Here the CDR3 DNA reads TGTGCCAGCAGTTTCCAGAATTCACCCCTCCACTTT.

This chain links TRBV5-5 with TRBJ1-2; no reliable D call. This CDR3 region has 14 residues. CDR1 and CDR2 from the germline V gene are SGHKS and YYEKEE (reference sequence). Trimming stripped 0 bases from V and 4 bases from J, with 10 bases between. The CDR3 here is CASSLVAGVYGYTF. The DNA for the CDR3 is TGTGCCAGCAGCTTGGTAGCTGGGGTCTATGGCTACACCTTC.

The rearrangement uses TRBV6-1 and TRBJ2-7; TRBD2 matches at 8 bases. Germline CDR1 MNHNS, CDR2 SASEGT. CDR3 length equals 15 residues. The ends lost 3 bases at V and 2 bases at J; junction bases unmatched: 6. The chain's CDR3 is CASSDPRGGAYEQYF. In nucleotides, the CDR3 is TGTGCCAGCAGTGACCCTCGGGGGGGTGCCTACGAGCAGTACTTC.

The chain links TRBV5-1 to TRBJ1-2; 9 bases are a match to TRBD1. The germline gives CDR1 SGHRS, CDR2 YFSETQ. With V trimmed by 7 bases and J by 3 bases, 7 bases remained unmatched. The CDR3 runs 14 residues. The DNA for the CDR3 is TGCGCCAGCGGATCCCGGGACAGGGACTATGGCTACACCTTC. Translation: CASGSRDRDYGYTF.

This chain uses TRBV10-3 with TRBJ1-1; perhaps TRBD1 as D (5 bases). The V gene lost 6 bases and the J gene lost 1 base, with 12 bases spanning the gap. The germline V gene has CDR1 ENHRY and CDR2 SYGVKD. This CDR3 has 14 amino acids. CDR3 sequence (DNA): TGTGCCATCAGGGGTGACAGTCGGAACACTGAAGCTTTCTTT. Protein product: CAIRGDSRNTEAFF.

This clone was seen just once. The chain combines TRBV5-5 with TRBJ2-7; D tentatively reads TRBD1 or TRBD2 (5 bases each). CDR3 size: 14 residues. Deletions cut 2 bases from V and 5 bases from J, with 14 bases between. Germline assignment: CDR1 SGHKS and CDR2 YYEKEE (reference sequence). The CDR3 DNA reads TGTGCCAGCAGCTTAGAGGGGAGTTGGCACGAGCAGTACTTC. The encoded protein is CASSLEGSWHEQYF.